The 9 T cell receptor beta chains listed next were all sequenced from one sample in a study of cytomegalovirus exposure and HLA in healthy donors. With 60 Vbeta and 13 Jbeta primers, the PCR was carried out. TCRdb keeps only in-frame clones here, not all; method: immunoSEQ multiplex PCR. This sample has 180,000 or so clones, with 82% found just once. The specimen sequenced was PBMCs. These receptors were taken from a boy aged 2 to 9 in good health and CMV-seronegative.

CDR3 DNA sequence: TGTGCCAGCAGTGTGACCCAGGTCTCCGAGCAGTACTTC. Its translation is CASSVTQVSEQYF. This chain connects TRBV2 to TRBJ2-7; D uncertain. Germline V CDR1 and CDR2: SNHLY, FYNNEI. Trimming stripped 4 bases from V and 6 bases from J, with 13 bases between. CDR3 size: 13 residues. Looking up the rest from reference TRBV2 and TRBJ2-7 gives the full variable domain: EPEVTQTPSHQVTQMGQEVILRCVPISNHLYFYWYRQILGQKVEFLVSFYNNEISEKSEIFDDQFSVERPDGSNFTLKIRSTKLEDSAMYFCASSVTQVSEQYFGPGTRLTVT.

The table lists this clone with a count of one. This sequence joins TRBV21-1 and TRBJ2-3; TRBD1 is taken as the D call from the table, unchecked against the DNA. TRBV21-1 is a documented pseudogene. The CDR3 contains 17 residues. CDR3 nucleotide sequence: TGTGCCAGCAGCCCAAGAACTCGACAGGGTTGGGTTGCTACGCAGTATTTT. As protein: CASSPRTRQGWVATQYF.

The CDR3 loop reads CSVSFTGGSTGPHEKLFF. The CDR3, as DNA: TGCAGCGTTTCGTTTACCGGGGGGAGTACAGGGCCCCATGAAAAACTGTTTTTT. This chain links TRBV29-1 with TRBJ1-4; tentatively, D is TRBD1 (6 bases). Per the germline V gene, CDR1 is SQVTM and CDR2 is ANQGSEA. CDR3 length equals 18 residues. Trimming removed 5 bases at V and 6 bases at J, with 28 bases between.

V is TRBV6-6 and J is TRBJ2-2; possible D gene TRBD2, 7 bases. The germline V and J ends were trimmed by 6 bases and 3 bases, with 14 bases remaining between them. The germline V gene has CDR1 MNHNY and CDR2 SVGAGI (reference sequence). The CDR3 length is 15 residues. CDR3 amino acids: CASRGRGIYTGELFF. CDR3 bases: TGTGCCAGCAGGGGGAGGGGGATATACACCGGGGAGCTGTTTTTT.

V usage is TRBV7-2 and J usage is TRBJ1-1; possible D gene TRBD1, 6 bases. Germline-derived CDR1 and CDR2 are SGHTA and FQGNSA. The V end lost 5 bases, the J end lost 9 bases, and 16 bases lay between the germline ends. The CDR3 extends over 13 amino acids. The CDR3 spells CASSRTGWTQAFF. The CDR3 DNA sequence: TGTGCCAGCAGCAGAACAGGGTGGACTCAAGCTTTCTTT. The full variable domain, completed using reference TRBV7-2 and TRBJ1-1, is GAGVSQSPSNKVTEKGKDVELRCDPISGHTALYWYRQSLGQGLEFLIYFQGNSAPDKSGLPSDRFSAERTGGSVSTLTIQRTQQEDSAVYLCASSRTGWTQAFFGQGTRLTVV.

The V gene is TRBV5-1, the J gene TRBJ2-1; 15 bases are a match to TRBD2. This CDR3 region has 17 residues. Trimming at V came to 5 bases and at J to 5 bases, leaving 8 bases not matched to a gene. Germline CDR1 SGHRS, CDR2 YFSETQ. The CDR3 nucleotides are TGCGCCAGCAGATACCCGGGACTAGCGGGGGGTGACAATGAGCAGTTCTTC. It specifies CASRYPGLAGGDNEQFF. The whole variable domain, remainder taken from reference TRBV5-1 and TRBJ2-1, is KAGVTQTPRYLIKTRGQQVTLSCSPISGHRSVSWYQQTPGQGLQFLFEYFSETQRNKGNFPGRFSGRQFSNSRSEMNVSTLELGDSALYLCASRYPGLAGGDNEQFFGPGTRLTVL.

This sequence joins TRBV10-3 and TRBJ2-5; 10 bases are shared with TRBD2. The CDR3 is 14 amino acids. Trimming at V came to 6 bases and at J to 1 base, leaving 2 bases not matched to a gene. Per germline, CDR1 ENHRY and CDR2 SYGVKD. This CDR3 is CAIRRTSGQETQYF. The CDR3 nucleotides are TGTGCCATCAGGCGGACTAGCGGCCAAGAGACCCAGTACTTC.

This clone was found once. For the CDR3, the DNA is TGTGCCAGCAGCCCACTCCCGCCAGGGGTAGGGGAAAAACTGTTTTTT. The encoded protein is CASSPLPPGVGEKLFF. The chain couples TRBV7-9 to TRBJ1-4; D is perhaps TRBD1 (6 bases). In germline, CDR1 is SEHNR, CDR2 FQNEAQ (reference sequence). The V end was cut by 5 bases, the J end by 8 bases, with 21 bases between. The CDR3 is 16 amino acids.

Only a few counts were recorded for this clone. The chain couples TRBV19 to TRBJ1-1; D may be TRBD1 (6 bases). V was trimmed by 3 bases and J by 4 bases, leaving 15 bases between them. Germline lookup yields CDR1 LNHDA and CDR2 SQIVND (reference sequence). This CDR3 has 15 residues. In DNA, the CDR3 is TGTGCCAGTAGTATGACAGGCGTTTTCGCCACTGAAGCTTTCTTT. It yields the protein CASSMTGVFATEAFF.